This T cell receptor (beta chain) came from a study of cytomegalovirus exposure and HLA in healthy donors. On the study more broadly: An analysis done earlier identified 117 million unique TCR beta sequences from roughly 190 million T cells.

This CDR3 has 17 amino acids. Germline V CDR1 and CDR2: MGHDK, SYGVNS. V lost 8 bases to trimming and J lost 3 bases, with 24 bases between them. The study ran its PCR with 60 Vbeta and 13 Jbeta primers. Repertoires were generated with immunoSEQ multiplex PCR, while TCRdb's copy carries only in-frame clones and drops some. Counted here are more than 110,000 clones, roughly three quarters occurring once; the ten biggest clones make up 4.5% to 5%. The chain uses TRBV25-1 and TRBJ2-3; D possibly corresponds to TRBD1 (6 bases). Source material: PBMCs. The clonotype originates from a woman in her 50s in good health and CMV-seronegative. CDR3 coding DNA: TGTGCCAGCTGGGGAGTTGAGGGTGAAGGGGGAACAGATACGCAGTATTTT. It yields the protein CASWGVEGEGGTDTQYF. The full variable domain, its missing parts supplied by reference TRBV25-1 and TRBJ2-3, is EADIYQTPRYLVIGTGKKITLECSQTMGHDKMYWYQQDPGMELHLIHYSYGVNSTEKGDLSSESTVSRIRTEHFPLTLESARPSHTSQYLCASWGVEGEGGTDTQYFGPGTRLTVL.